A selection of T cell receptor delta chains follows, all from one sample in a study of gamma-delta T cells after stem cell transplantation. TCRdb re-called the RT-PCR reads through CATT. The sample holds 1,500 to 2,500 delta-chain clones, about 15% seen once. The sample comprised gamma-delta T cells. All receptors derive from a human donor. It is not recorded whose cells these are; they may come from a transplant donor. Each CDR3 is given with its conserved first and last residue. D genes are given only for firm matches. Expanded clones are given a class, and other clones once, few, many or no size at all.

d_call	j_call	clone_size	v_call	cdr3_nt	cdr3_aa
TRDD3	TRDJ3	-	TRDV2	TGTGCCTGTGACACCGCTTCCAGTACTGGGGGACGACCCTCCTGGGACACCCGACAGATGTTTTTC	CACDTASSTGGRPSWDTRQMFF
TRDD3	TRDJ1	-	TRDV2	TGTGCCTGTGACAGCCTACTGGGGATACCAGACACCGATAAACTCATCTTT	CACDSLLGIPDTDKLIF
TRDD3	TRDJ1	few	TRDV1	TGTGCTCTTGGGGACCTACTGGGGGACCAACACACCGATAAACCCATCTTT	CALGDLLGDQHTDKPIF
TRDD3	TRDJ3	few	TRDV2	TGTGCCTGTGACACCGTACTGGGGGATACGCGGAGCTCCTGGGACACCCGACAGATGTTTTTC	CACDTVLGDTRSSWDTRQMFF
TRDD3	TRDJ1	few	TRDV2	TGTGCCTGTGACACCGTAGGTTCTGGGGGATACAAGGACACCGATAAACTCATCTTT	CACDTVGSGGYKDTDKLIF
TRDD2	TRDJ1	few	TRDV1	TGTGCTCTTGGGGAACGCCCCGTTCCTACTCAGAGTGGCGATAAACTCATCTTT	CALGERPVPTQSGDKLIF
TRDD3	TRDJ1	large	TRDV2	TGTGCCTGTGACGCCATTGCGACTGGGGGATACAAGTACACCGATAAACTCATCTTT	CACDAIATGGYKYTDKLIF
TRDD3	TRDJ1	-	TRDV2	TGTGCCTGTGAATCGGTGTCACTTCCCTACAGTACTGGGGTCAACAACACCGATAAACTCATCTTT	CACESVSLPYSTGVNNTDKLIF
TRDD3	TRDJ3	medium-sized	TRDV2	TGTGCCTGTGACAACGTACTGGGGGATACTCCCTCTAGCTCCTGGGACACCCGACAGATGTTTTTC	CACDNVLGDTPSSSWDTRQMFF
TRDD3	TRDJ1	few	TRDV2	TGTGCCTGTGGCACCTACCACCTGAATTTTGGGGGATATGGGTTTAGCATCTTT	CACGTYHLNFGGYGFSIF
-	TRDJ1	medium-sized	TRDV2	TGTGCCTGTGACAGACTTCCTACGGAGGGGCTGGGGGCCAACGATAAACTCATCTTT	CACDRLPTEGLGANDKLIF
TRDD3	TRDJ3	few	TRDV2	TGTGCCTGTGACACTGGGGGATACCACCCTAGCTCCTGGGACACCCGACAGATGTTTTTC	CACDTGGYHPSSWDTRQMFF
TRDD3	TRDJ1	-	TRDV2	TGTGCCTGTGATTCCCTGGGGGATCCCGAAAAAACCGATAAACTCATCTTT	CACDSLGDPEKTDKLIF
TRDD3	TRDJ1	-	TRDV2	TGTGCCTGTGTCACCGTGGGTACTGGGGGATATGCGGCCGATAAACTCATCTTT	CACVTVGTGGYAADKLIF
-	TRDJ3	large	TRDV2	TGTGCCTGTGACACCGCGGCGATACACAGCTCCTGGGACACCCGACAGATGTTTTTC	CACDTAAIHSSWDTRQMFF
TRDD3	TRDJ1	-	TRDV2	TGTGCCTGTGATCCCCCTACTGGGGGTCGCAATAAACTCATCTTT	CACDPPTGGRNKLIF